Shown below are 29 T cell receptor beta chains from a single sample sequenced in a study of cytomegalovirus exposure and HLA in healthy donors (dated by TCRdb to 2016 to 2017). Library preparation employed the immunoSEQ multiplex PCR assay. A mixture of 60 forward primers for TCR Vbeta segments and 13 reverse primers for TCR Jbeta segments was used in the multiplex PCR. TCRdb provides this immuneACCESS table in a form limited to in-frame rearrangements. Some clones are lacking; in checked studies, under half of them reflect an unresolved V gene, and why the rest are absent is not known. The sample table records fewer than 200,000 clones; 65% to 85% of these occur just once. The ten biggest clones cover 1.5% to 2% of the sample. Sequencing used PBMCs. Source of these receptors: a middle-aged man in good health and CMV-seropositive.

The V and J genes are TRBV10-3 and TRBJ1-2; tentatively, D is TRBD1 (5 bases). The germline gives CDR1 ENHRY, CDR2 SYGVKD. The germline V and J ends were trimmed by 4 bases and 4 bases, with 16 bases remaining between them. The CDR3 covers 15 residues. CDR3 loop: CAISGQSGGVYGYTF. The CDR3 bases are TGTGCCATCAGTGGACAGTCGGGCGGTGTCTATGGCTACACCTTC.

The rearrangement uses TRBV7-9 and TRBJ1-2, with no clear D. V gave up 10 bases and J gave up 0 bases, with 12 bases separating them. CDR3 length: 13 residues. The germline gives CDR1 SEHNR, CDR2 FQNEAQ (reference sequence). The CDR3 DNA reads as TGTGCCACCGACGGGGTGGCTAACTATGGCTACACCTTC. Protein sequence: CATDGVANYGYTF.

CDR3: CASSGGAYNEQFF. CDR3 DNA sequence: TGTGCCAGCAGCGGAGGTGCGTACAATGAGCAGTTCTTC. This chain uses TRBV9 with TRBJ2-1; the D is unclear. The CDR3 totals 13 residues. CDR1 is SGDLS, CDR2 YYNGEE, per germline. V lost 3 bases and J lost 4, with 8 bases in between. The whole variable domain, filled in from reference TRBV9 and TRBJ2-1, reads DSGVTQTPKHLITATGQRVTLRCSPRSGDLSVYWYQQSLDQGLQFLIQYYNGEERAKGNILERFSAQQFPDLHSELNLSSLELGDSALYFCASSGGAYNEQFFGPGTRLTVL.

J is TRBJ2-3 and V is TRBV29-1; TRBD1 agrees at 8 bases. The CDR3 has 14 amino acids. Trimming removed 8 bases from V and 0 bases from J; junction bases left unmatched: 7. Germline CDR1 reads SQVTM; CDR2 reads ANQGSEA. DNA for the CDR3: TGCAGCATTAGACAGGGGCATAGCACAGATACGCAGTATTTT. Amino acids: CSIRQGHSTDTQYF.

The V call is TRBV4-3, the J call TRBJ2-7; 8 bases map to TRBD2. The CDR3 covers 17 residues. V lost 0 bases to trimming and J lost 7 bases; unmatched junction nucleotides: 14. Per the germline V gene, CDR1 is LGHNA and CDR2 is YSLEER. For the CDR3, the DNA is TGCGCCAGCAGCCAAGAGAGGGGTGTGGGGGGGACTAGGGAGCAGTACTTC. It encodes CASSQERGVGGTREQYF.

This chain links TRBV11-3 with TRBJ2-2; TRBD2 might be the D (6 bases). V gave up 5 bases and J gave up 6 bases, with 16 bases separating them. The germline CDR1 and CDR2 sequences are SGHNT and YENEEA. This CDR3 comprises 15 residues. CDR3 loop: CASSPYGPGAGELFF. The CDR3 bases are TGTGCCAGCAGCCCCTATGGGCCGGGGGCCGGGGAGCTGTTTTTT. Based on the CDR3 plus reference TRBV11-3 and TRBJ2-2, the full variable domain is EAGVVQSPRYKIIEKKQPVAFWCNPISGHNTLYWYLQNLGQGPELLIRYENEEAVDDSQLPKDRFSAERLKGVDSTLKIQPAELGDSAVYLCASSPYGPGAGELFFGEGSRLTVL.

The chain uses TRBV6-1 and TRBJ2-3, with D possibly matching TRBD2 (5 bases). V dropped 6 bases and J dropped 1 base, with 14 bases sitting between them. There are 15 residues in the CDR3. CDR1 and CDR2 from the germline V gene are MNHNS and SASEGT. This CDR3 reads CASRVSESGTDTQYF. In DNA form, the CDR3 reads TGTGCCAGCAGGGTTAGCGAGAGTGGCACAGATACGCAGTATTTT.

CDR3 residues: CASRITGTSGSGSYNEQFF. In DNA form, the CDR3 reads TGCGCCAGCCGAATAACCGGGACTAGCGGGAGTGGGTCCTACAATGAGCAGTTCTTC. The rearrangement joins TRBV5-1 to TRBJ2-1; 14 nucleotides align to TRBD2. This CDR3 has 19 amino acids. The V and J ends lost 7 bases and 1 base, in that order; junction bases with no gene match: 13. Germline V gene data show CDR1 as SGHRS and CDR2 as YFSETQ. Using reference TRBV5-1 and TRBJ2-1 for the parts outside the CDR3, the full variable domain is KAGVTQTPRYLIKTRGQQVTLSCSPISGHRSVSWYQQTPGQGLQFLFEYFSETQRNKGNFPGRFSGRQFSNSRSEMNVSTLELGDSALYLCASRITGTSGSGSYNEQFFGPGTRLTVL.

The rearrangement joins TRBV6-5 to TRBJ1-2, with a tentative D call TRBD1 (5 bases). The V end lost 6 bases, the J end lost 7 bases, and 15 bases lay between the germline ends. Per the germline V gene, CDR1 is MNHEY and CDR2 is SVGAGI. This CDR3 is built from 13 residues. This CDR3 is CASSSDRRVGYTF. The CDR3 DNA follows: TGTGCCAGCAGCTCCGACCGCAGGGTTGGCTACACCTTC.

The chain links TRBV6-6 to TRBJ2-7; D possibly corresponds to TRBD1 (6 bases). Looked up from germline, CDR1 is MNHNY and CDR2 is SVGAGI (reference sequence). This CDR3 contains 16 residues. The V and J ends lost 3 bases and 1 base respectively, with 16 bases between them. CDR3 amino acids: CASSYPSTGISYEQYF. The CDR3, as DNA: TGTGCCAGCAGTTATCCGTCAACAGGGATTTCCTACGAGCAGTACTTC.

The chain employs TRBV11-2 and TRBJ2-1; 7 bases agree with TRBD2. This CDR3 is 16 amino acids long. J lost 4 bases, V lost 5 bases, and 11 bases had no gene match. From germline, CDR1 is SGHAT and CDR2 FQNNGV. CDR3 sequence: CASSQGGSGGYNEQFF. The DNA of the CDR3 is TGTGCCAGCAGCCAAGGAGGGTCCGGGGGGTACAATGAGCAGTTCTTC.

V gene TRBV18 combines with J gene TRBJ2-1, with TRBD2 identical over 13 bases. The CDR3 extends over 20 amino acids. The germline CDR1 and CDR2 sequences are KGHSH and LQKENI. J gave up 0 bases and V 5 bases, and 13 bases lay outside the gene matches. CDR3 amino acids: CASSMSAGTSGTFSYNEQFF. CDR3 in DNA: TGTGCCAGCTCAATGTCCGCCGGGACTAGCGGGACCTTCTCCTACAATGAGCAGTTCTTC.

The gene calls are TRBV6-1 and TRBJ1-2, with D possibly being TRBD1 (6 bases). CDR1 and CDR2 from the germline V gene are MNHNS and SASEGT. The V end was cut by 7 bases, the J end by 4 bases, with 13 bases between. The CDR3 has 13 residues. The CDR3 sequence is CASKPGTPYGYTF. The CDR3 bases are TGTGCCAGCAAGCCCGGGACACCCTATGGCTACACCTTC.

J is TRBJ2-5 and V is TRBV5-1, with 9 positions matching TRBD1. The V gene end was trimmed by 2 bases and the J gene end by 3 bases; junction bases not matched to a gene: 2. The germline V gene encodes CDR1 SGHRS and CDR2 YFSETQ. The CDR3 is 14 residues long. CDR3 nucleotide sequence: TGCGCCAGCAGCTTACGGACAGGGGAAGAGACCCAGTACTTC. This translates into CASSLRTGEETQYF.

The V call is TRBV2, the J call TRBJ2-3; 9 nucleotides agree with TRBD2. The CDR3 length is 17 residues. Germline values: CDR1 SNHLY, CDR2 FYNNEI. The trim removed 2 bases at V and 0 bases at J, leaving 6 bases unmatched. Written as DNA, the CDR3 is TGTGCCAGCAGTGAAATGAGGACTAGCGCTAGCACAGATACGCAGTATTTT. Translated, it gives CASSEMRTSASTDTQYF.

The DNA of the CDR3 is TGCAGCGTTGTGGCGGGGGGCCGGACAGATACGCAGTATTTT. Its translation is CSVVAGGRTDTQYF. The gene calls are TRBV29-1 and TRBJ2-3; 8 bases are shared with TRBD2. V shed 4 bases, J shed 3 bases, and the junction held 6 bases outside the gene matches. The CDR3 totals 14 residues. The germline V gene encodes CDR1 SQVTM and CDR2 ANQGSEA.

This chain uses TRBV28 with TRBJ1-1; TRBD1 agrees at 7 bases. V shed 2 bases and J 1 base; nucleotides not matched to a gene: 4. The CDR3 loop spans 15 amino acids. The germline V gene encodes CDR1 MDHEN and CDR2 SYDVKM. The CDR3 loop is CASSLKGAWNTEAFF. DNA for the CDR3: TGTGCCAGCAGTTTAAAGGGGGCATGGAACACTGAAGCTTTCTTT.

This chain uses TRBV4-2 with TRBJ1-3; tentative D call: TRBD1 (6 bases). The CDR3 extends over 17 amino acids. V shed 1 base and J shed 0 bases, with 13 bases lying between them. In germline, CDR1 is LGHNA, CDR2 YNFKEQ. This chain's CDR3 is CASSQVAGQSSGNTIYF. The CDR3 nucleotides read TGTGCCAGCAGCCAAGTGGCTGGACAGAGCTCTGGAAACACCATATATTTT.

The DNA of the CDR3 is TGTGCCAGCAGTTTATCTTGGACAGGCTATGGCTACACCTTC. Translating it yields CASSLSWTGYGYTF. The gene calls are TRBV27 and TRBJ1-2; 7 positions match TRBD1. The CDR3 spans 14 residues. Germline lookup yields CDR1 MNHEY and CDR2 SMNVEV (reference sequence). V trimming: 0 bases; J trimming: 4 bases; junction bases outside the gene matches: 2.

With respect to this clone: At one boundary the junction diverges from the germline segment, which might be a read error. This chain joins TRBV27 and TRBJ2-4; D is possibly TRBD1 (7 bases). CDR3 length equals 17 residues. CDR1 is MNHEY and CDR2 is SMNVEV in the germline V gene (reference sequence). Here the CDR3 DNA reads TGTGCCAGCAGTTTATACGGGGGACAGTCGGGCAAAAACAGTCAGTACTTC. It is translated as CASSLYGGQSGKNSQYF.

V gene TRBV30 combines with J gene TRBJ2-7; a weak D match, TRBD2 (5 bases). V was cut by 1 base and J by 9 bases, with 13 bases left in between. CDR1 GTSNPN and CDR2 SVGIG come from the germline V gene (reference sequence). This CDR3 has 12 amino acids. The CDR3 is CAWSASPAGQYF. The CDR3 nucleotides are TGTGCCTGGAGTGCTTCGCCTGCGGGGCAGTACTTC.

The chain employs TRBV14 and TRBJ2-3, with a tentative D call TRBD1 (7 bases). The V and J ends lost 2 bases and 2 bases respectively, with 11 bases between them. CDR1 is SGHDN and CDR2 is FVKESK in the germline V gene. The CDR3 totals 15 residues. Written as DNA, the CDR3 is TGTGCCAGCAGCCAACCAGGGGGGATCACAGATACGCAGTATTTT. Its translation: CASSQPGGITDTQYF.

The chain recombines TRBV5-1 with TRBJ1-4; no clear D. V was cut by 4 bases and J by 5 bases, with 15 bases left in between. CDR3 length: 15 residues. Germline V gene sequence: CDR1 SGHRS, CDR2 YFSETQ. The CDR3 nucleotides read TGCGCCAGCAGCCCCCGGCCCCCACAGAATGAAAAACTGTTTTTT. As protein: CASSPRPPQNEKLFF.

V is TRBV27 and J is TRBJ2-7; 7 nucleotides align to TRBD1. Looked up from germline, CDR1 is MNHEY and CDR2 is SMNVEV (reference sequence). The CDR3 is made up of 14 amino acids. J lost 0 bases, V lost 5 bases, and 4 bases had no gene match. DNA of the CDR3: TGTGCCAGCAGTCAGGACAGGCTCTCCTACGAGCAGTACTTC. Protein product: CASSQDRLSYEQYF.

V usage is TRBV5-1 and J usage is TRBJ1-4, with D perhaps matching TRBD1 (5 bases). V dropped 3 bases and J dropped 8 bases, with 17 bases sitting between them. This CDR3 spans 15 amino acids. The germline V gene has CDR1 SGHRS and CDR2 YFSETQ. CDR3 sequence (DNA): TGCGCCAGCAGCTCCGGGAGGGGTGGTGCGGAAAAACTGTTTTTT. This codes for CASSSGRGGAEKLFF.

This chain joins TRBV27 and TRBJ1-5; D gene uncertain. The CDR3 is 13 amino acids. The V and J ends lost 3 bases and 0 bases respectively, with 3 bases between them. CDR1 and CDR2 (germline): MNHEY, SMNVEV (reference sequence). The CDR3 DNA sequence: TGTGCCAGCAGTTTTTATAGCAATCAGCCCCAGCATTTT. Protein: CASSFYSNQPQHF.

The chain is built from TRBV6-1 and TRBJ2-7, with 9 bases matching TRBD2. Per the germline V gene, CDR1 is MNHNS and CDR2 is SASEGT. This CDR3 is 13 amino acids long. V lost 6 bases and J lost 4; bases outside the gene matches: 4. The CDR3 loop reads CASRTSGPYEQYF. CDR3 DNA: TGTGCCAGCAGGACTAGCGGCCCTTACGAGCAGTACTTC.

This clone appeared once. The rearrangement links TRBV7-2 to TRBJ2-7; D possibly corresponds to TRBD1 (5 bases). Between the trimmed V and J ends, which lost 4 bases and 0 bases, there was a span of 13 bases. CDR1 is SGHTA and CDR2 is FQGNSA in the germline V gene. The CDR3 runs 15 residues. The CDR3 protein is CASSSTAMSSYEQYF. The CDR3 bases are TGTGCCAGCAGCTCGACAGCTATGAGCTCCTACGAGCAGTACTTC.

The rearrangement links TRBV27 to TRBJ1-5, with D possibly being TRBD1 (6 bases). The CDR3 covers 13 residues. Trimming removed 11 bases from V and 4 bases from J, with 15 bases in between. Germline values: CDR1 MNHEY, CDR2 SMNVEV (reference sequence). The CDR3 region has the DNA TGTGCCCCGCGACAGGCGACTAATCAGCCCCAGCATTTT. Translating it yields CAPRQATNQPQHF.